The 2 T cell receptor beta chains listed next were all sequenced from one sample in a study of regulatory T cells in long-lasting Graves disease. iRepertoire HTBI primers and Arm-PCR of CDR3 regions built TCR beta libraries. TCRdb redid the calling of the multiplex PCR reads with MiXCR, one entry per CDR3 protein. This sample has about 320,000 distinct CDR3 sequences, with approximately 20% found just once. Indicated time point: newly diagnosed GD, antithyroid drugs for less than 3 months. The TCR library used RNA extracted from PBMCs. Specimen: peripheral blood mononuclear cells (PBMCs), collected at new diagnosis, from a patient treated with antithyroid drugs. The receptors come from a female donor with Graves disease.

This clonotype was seen only once. Here the CDR3 DNA reads TGTGCCAGCAGTTTGAAGGGGGGAACTACTGGCTACACCTTC. Its protein product is CASSLKGGTTGYTF. This chain uses TRBV12-3 or TRBV12-4 with TRBJ1-2, with TRBD1 as a possible D gene (6 bases). V was clipped by 3 bases and J by 7 bases, with 15 bases between them. There are 14 residues in the CDR3.

This clonotype was seen many times. The rearrangement joins TRBV12-3 or TRBV12-4 to TRBJ1-2; D unclear. The V and J ends lost 4 bases and 8 bases respectively, with 23 bases between them. The CDR3 spans 16 residues. The CDR3 nucleotides are TGTGCCAGCAGTTACGCCCTCTGGAATGGTAAGGAGGGCTACACCTTC. Residues: CASSYALWNGKEGYTF.